The 16 T cell receptor beta chains presented below share a single source sample, sequenced in a study of beta chain features in type 1 diabetes. What these receptors recognize is not known. Study results and limitations: Among all four CD4+ subsets, Type 1 diabetes patients had TCRB CDR3s that were moderately but significantly shorter.

The study reverse transcribed the entire isolated RNA, so it sequenced expressed TCRB transcripts. Clones were sequenced by immunoSEQ multiplex PCR, and TCRdb holds only the in-frame ones, with some missing. The data show about 340,000 clones, 9.3% seen once. The sample was central memory CD4+ T cells from blood. These receptors all stem from a man aged 25-45 years with type 1 diabetes.

This clone was observed many times. The V gene is TRBV6-6, the J gene TRBJ2-3; D perhaps matches TRBD2 (5 bases). The germline CDR1 and CDR2 sequences are MNHNY and SVGAGI (reference sequence). This CDR3 is built from 14 residues. The V end was cut by 0 bases, the J end by 4 bases, with 8 bases between. The CDR3 is CASSYSRASDTQYF. The CDR3 DNA is TGTGCCAGCAGTTACTCGAGGGCTTCAGATACGCAGTATTTT.

This chain uses TRBV28 with TRBJ1-2, with unresolved D. Germline V gives CDR1 MDHEN, CDR2 SYDVKM. V was trimmed by 4 bases and J by 6 bases, leaving 6 bases between them. The CDR3 has 11 amino acids. The CDR3 DNA follows: TGTGCCAGCAGTTACACCGATGGCTACACCTTC. As protein: CASSYTDGYTF.

The chain has TRBV2 and TRBJ2-7; D is unclear. This CDR3 is built from 15 residues. Germline V gene data show CDR1 as SNHLY and CDR2 as FYNNEI. V shed 2 bases and J shed 3 bases, with 14 bases lying between them. CDR3 amino acids: CASSEQLVGLYEQYF. In DNA, the CDR3 is TGTGCCAGCAGTGAACAGCTAGTAGGTCTCTACGAGCAGTACTTC. The variable domain in full, completed from reference TRBV2 and TRBJ2-7, reads EPEVTQTPSHQVTQMGQEVILRCVPISNHLYFYWYRQILGQKVEFLVSFYNNEISEKSEIFDDQFSVERPDGSNFTLKIRSTKLEDSAMYFCASSEQLVGLYEQYFGPGTRLTVT.

This clone was counted a few times. The J gene is TRBJ1-5, the V gene TRBV6-6, with D maybe TRBD1 (5 bases). CDR3 length: 16 residues. Trimming left V 2 bases short and J 1 base short, with 12 bases between. CDR1 is MNHNY, CDR2 SVGAGI, per germline (reference sequence). CDR3 sequence (DNA): TGTGCCAGCAGTTACGGGGCAGGGCTAAGCAATCAGCCCCAGCATTTT. It is translated as CASSYGAGLSNQPQHF.

This clone was seen a handful of times. At one end, the junction sequence differs from germline, possibly due to a read error. This sequence joins TRBV7-2 and TRBJ2-7; 11 positions agree with TRBD2. Germline CDR1 SGHTA, CDR2 FQGNSA. This CDR3 spans 14 amino acids. CDR3 sequence: CASSVAGGLYEQYF. In nucleotides, the CDR3 is TGTGCCAGCAGCGTAGCGGGGGGGCTCTACGAGCAGTACTTC. The variable domain in full, with the rest retrieved from reference TRBV7-2 and TRBJ2-7, is GAGVSQSPSNKVTEKGKDVELRCDPISGHTALYWYRQSLGQGLEFLIYFQGNSAPDKSGLPSDRFSAERTGGSVSTLTIQRTQQEDSAVYLCASSVAGGLYEQYFGPGTRLTVT.

The chain employs TRBV5-1 and TRBJ1-2; perhaps TRBD1 as D (6 bases). The CDR3 is 14 residues long. Germline CDR1 is SGHRS and CDR2 is YFSETQ. The V end was cut by 1 base, the J end by 6 bases, with 13 bases between. The CDR3 here is CASSLFPGANGYTF. DNA for the CDR3: TGCGCCAGCAGCTTGTTTCCAGGGGCAAATGGCTACACCTTC.

CDR3 bases: TGCAGCGTTGAAAGGCCGACAGGGGTAAGGGAGACCCAGTACTTC. Its translation: CSVERPTGVRETQYF. This rearrangement joins TRBV29-1 to TRBJ2-5; 8 bases are a match to TRBD1. V lost 2 bases to trimming and J lost 5 bases; unmatched junction nucleotides: 10. Germline V gene lookup returns CDR1 SQVTM and CDR2 ANQGSEA. The CDR3 loop spans 15 amino acids.

This clone appeared a few times. The genes are TRBV7-9 and TRBJ1-3; the D is unclear. The CDR3 is 17 residues long. CDR1 is SEHNR and CDR2 is FQNEAQ in the germline V gene (reference sequence). V gave up 3 bases and J gave up 0 bases, with 15 bases separating them. DNA of the CDR3: TGTGCCAGCAGCTTGATGGGGATACTTTCCTCTGGAAACACCATATATTTT. Translation gives CASSLMGILSSGNTIYF.

This clone was observed a few times. The chain recombines TRBV11-2 with TRBJ2-2; D gene ambiguous. V was shortened by 6 bases and J by 1 base, with 9 bases between the two germline ends. The length of the CDR3 is 14 residues. From germline, CDR1 is SGHAT and CDR2 FQNNGV. The CDR3 DNA reads as TGTGCCAGCAGTTCAAGACAGAACACCGGGGAGCTGTTTTTT. Its translation: CASSSRQNTGELFF.

Ten or more counts support this clone. The rearrangement joins TRBV11-2 to TRBJ2-5; TRBD1 aligns across 10 bases. Germline-derived CDR1 and CDR2 are SGHAT and FQNNGV. The J segment lost 5 bases and the V segment lost 5 bases, leaving 5 bases of the junction unmatched. The CDR3 contains 14 residues. CDR3 residues: CASSPTGGAETQYF. The CDR3 nucleotides read TGTGCCAGCAGCCCGACAGGGGGCGCGGAGACCCAGTACTTC.

The sample holds a few counts of this clone. The chain has TRBV7-8 and TRBJ2-5; TRBD2 aligns across 9 bases. Germline values: CDR1 SGHVS, CDR2 FQNEAQ. The CDR3 runs to 14 residues. J lost 5 bases, V lost 11 bases, and 12 bases had no gene match. The CDR3 DNA reads as TGTGCCCTCAACGGAGGCGGGGGGGCGGAGACCCAGTACTTC. Amino acid sequence: CALNGGGGAETQYF.

This clone showed up just a few times. The rearrangement joins TRBV6-5 to TRBJ1-2; no definite D call. Per germline, CDR1 MNHEY and CDR2 SVGAGI. The V and J ends lost 4 bases and 5 bases respectively, with 20 bases between them. CDR3 size: 16 residues. In nucleotides, the CDR3 is TGTGCCAGCAGTTCCTACTCCACGTTCCAGGTATATGGCTACACCTTC. As protein: CASSSYSTFQVYGYTF.

The chain has TRBV5-6 and TRBJ2-7; 9 nucleotides align to TRBD1. This CDR3 comprises 14 residues. Germline V gene sequence: CDR1 SGHDT, CDR2 YYEEEE. Unmatched junction bases numbered 2, after V lost 0 bases and J lost 4 bases. As DNA, the CDR3 is TGTGCCAGCAGCTTGGCAGGACAGGGGTACGAGCAGTACTTC. Residues: CASSLAGQGYEQYF.

The chain couples TRBV5-1 to TRBJ1-1; D ambiguous. Trimming left V 5 bases short and J 1 base short, with 12 bases between. Germline loops: CDR1 SGHRS, CDR2 YFSETQ. The CDR3 spans 14 residues. Here the CDR3 reads CASSRDTGNTEAFF. CDR3 DNA sequence: TGCGCCAGCAGTCGGGATACGGGGAACACTGAAGCTTTCTTT.

This clone was observed a handful of times. The rearrangement joins TRBV7-6 to TRBJ2-5; 7 bases are shared with TRBD2. CDR1 and CDR2 (germline): SGHVS, FNYEAQ. The CDR3 is 15 amino acids. DNA of the CDR3: TGTGCAGTTGATTTGGGGGGGAGGCCGCAAGAGACCCAGTACTTC. It encodes CAVDLGGRPQETQYF.

On this clone: The junction departs from the called germline gene at one end, perhaps through a read error. The V gene is TRBV30, the J gene TRBJ1-3, with TRBD1 identical over 7 bases. Germline lookup yields CDR1 GTSNPN and CDR2 SVGIG (reference sequence). The CDR3 length is 8 residues. The CDR3 loop is CAWLQGRF. The CDR3 DNA reads as TGTGCCTGGCTACAGGGGCGGTTT.